This T cell receptor (beta chain) originates from a study of shared clonotypes between healthy human individuals. Study-wide results and caveats: Sampling covered blood only; tissue repertoires likely differ.

V was pared by 0 bases and J by 6 bases, with 5 bases between. The CDR3 spans 12 residues. CDR1 and CDR2 from the germline V gene are SGHNT and YENEEA. TCRdb's copy holds only in-frame clones and misses some; the assay was immunoSEQ multiplex PCR. The repertoire has approximately 980,000 clones, 70% to 85% of them found once; the top ten carry roughly 1.5%. On this clone: Its specificity is unknown.

Sequences were obtained from memory CD4+ T cells sorted from blood. Subset here: CD45RA-negative fraction. The rearrangement uses TRBV11-3 and TRBJ2-5; D gene ambiguous. The TCR comes from a young man in good health. The CDR3 DNA follows: TGTGCCAGCAGCTTAGATGGGCAGACCCAGTACTTC. It yields the protein CASSLDGQTQYF. The whole variable domain, remainder taken from reference TRBV11-3 and TRBJ2-5, is EAGVVQSPRYKIIEKKQPVAFWCNPISGHNTLYWYLQNLGQGPELLIRYENEEAVDDSQLPKDRFSAERLKGVDSTLKIQPAELGDSAVYLCASSLDGQTQYFGPGTRLLVL.